This T cell receptor beta chain originates from a study of blood T cell repertoires in COVID-19. Overall study: Italy, Spain and the United States were the sources of the convalescent and acute COVID-19 samples.

The table came from immunoSEQ multiplex PCR; TCRdb's copy has only in-frame clones and leaves some out. The sample yields 110,000 or so clones, 81% seen once. CDR3 size: 13 residues. The germline CDR1 and CDR2 sequences are SGDLS and YYNGEE. V lost 4 bases and J lost 7; bases outside the gene matches: 5. The sample was peripheral blood. The chain links TRBV9 to TRBJ2-3; 8 bases line up with TRBD2. This clonotype was obtained from a man aged 45-65 years with acute or convalescent COVID-19. The CDR3 DNA is TGTGCCAGCAGCCCAGTAGCGGGGTATACGCAGTATTTT. This gives the protein CASSPVAGYTQYF.